This TCR beta chain came from a study of blood T cell repertoires in COVID-19. The overall study: The analysed material was cDNA or gDNA that came from T cells, B-cell-depleted T cells, or PBMCs.

Germline CDR1 LNHDA, CDR2 SQIVND (reference sequence). Trimming left V 3 bases short and J 0 bases short, with 9 bases between. The CDR3 runs to 15 residues. During the 2 weeks before they entered the study, exposed participants had met someone with a PCR-confirmed or clinician-diagnosed COVID-19 case. In the original processing: Estimates of nucleated cell counts were drawn from the amplification of reference gene primers. The method was immunoSEQ multiplex PCR; TCRdb's version includes in-frame clones alone and lacks a portion of them. The DNA gave D and trimming, while V, J and clone size come from that table. The sample contains under 450,000 clones, roughly nine tenths of which appear only once.

The chain combines TRBV19 with TRBJ1-5; tentative D call: TRBD1 (5 bases). The receptor comes from a woman aged 40 to 55 who had been exposed to COVID-19. The sample taken for sequencing was PBMCs or T cells enriched from blood (not recorded which). The CDR3 region is CASSIGQNSNQPQHF. CDR3 sequence (DNA): TGTGCCAGTAGTATTGGACAAAATAGCAATCAGCCCCAGCATTTT. Full variable domain (remainder filled in from reference TRBV19 and TRBJ1-5): DGGITQSPKYLFRKEGQNVTLSCEQNLNHDAMYWYRQDPGQGLRLIYYSQIVNDFQKGDIAEGYSVSREKKESFPLTVTSAQKNPTAFYLCASSIGQNSNQPQHFGDGTRLSIL.